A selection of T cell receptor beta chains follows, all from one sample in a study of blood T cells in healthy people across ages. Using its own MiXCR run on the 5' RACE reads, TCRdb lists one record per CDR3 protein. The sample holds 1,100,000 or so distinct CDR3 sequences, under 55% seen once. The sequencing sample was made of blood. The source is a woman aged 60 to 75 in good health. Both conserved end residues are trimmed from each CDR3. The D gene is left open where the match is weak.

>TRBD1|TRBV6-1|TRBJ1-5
ASTWDRGDQPQH
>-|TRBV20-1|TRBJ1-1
SGSGDGEAF
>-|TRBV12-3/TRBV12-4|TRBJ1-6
ASSLLDNSPLH
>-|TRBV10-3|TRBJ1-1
AISEIGRNTEAF
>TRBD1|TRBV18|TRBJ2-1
ASSPSGTGGWEQF
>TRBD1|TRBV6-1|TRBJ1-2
ASRGSGGGGYT
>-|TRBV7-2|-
ASSPPSLSPDEQY
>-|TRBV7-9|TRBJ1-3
ASSSRNQGLDRNTIY
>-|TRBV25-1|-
ASSDSTLQETQY
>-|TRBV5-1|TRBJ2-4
ASSSIPGGASKNIQY
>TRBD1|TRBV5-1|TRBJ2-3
ASSLETGGDTQY
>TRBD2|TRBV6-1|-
ASSLGTSPYNEQY